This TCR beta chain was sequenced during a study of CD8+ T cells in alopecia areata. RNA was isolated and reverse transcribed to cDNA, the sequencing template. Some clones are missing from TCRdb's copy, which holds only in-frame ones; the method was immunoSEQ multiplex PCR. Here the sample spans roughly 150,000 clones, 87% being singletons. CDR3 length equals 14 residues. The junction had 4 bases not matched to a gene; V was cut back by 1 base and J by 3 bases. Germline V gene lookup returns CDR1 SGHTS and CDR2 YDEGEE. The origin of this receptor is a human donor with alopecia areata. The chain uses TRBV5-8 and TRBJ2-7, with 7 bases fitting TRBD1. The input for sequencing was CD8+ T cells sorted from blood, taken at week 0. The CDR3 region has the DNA TGTGCCAGCAGCTTGAGGGACAGACTCTACGAGCAGTACTTC. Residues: CASSLRDRLYEQYF.